The 30 T cell receptor beta chains below come from one sample, sequenced in a study of blood T cell repertoires in COVID-19. Only in-frame clones appear in the TCRdb table, and some are missing; sequencing was by immunoSEQ multiplex PCR. Here the sample spans 140,000 to 150,000 clones, more than 75% being singletons. What was sequenced was PBMCs or T cells enriched from blood (not recorded which). The receptors were sampled from a man aged 55 to 70 who had recovered from COVID-19.

This chain links TRBV3-1 (or the pseudogene TRBV3-2) with TRBJ2-5; D gene ambiguous. The V gene lost 4 bases and the J gene lost 5 bases, with 14 bases spanning the gap. In germline, CDR1 is LGHDT, CDR2 YNNKEL (reference sequence). This CDR3 has 14 amino acids. DNA of the CDR3: TGTGCCAGCAGCCCCTCAGGTTTGACGGAGACCCAGTACTTC. The encoded protein is CASSPSGLTETQYF.

This sequence joins TRBV3-1 (or the pseudogene TRBV3-2) and TRBJ1-6, with D maybe TRBD1 (6 bases). V lost 4 bases, J lost 7 bases, and 11 bases lay in between. Per germline, CDR1 LGHDT and CDR2 YNNKEL (reference sequence). There are 14 residues in the CDR3. CDR3 nucleotide sequence: TGTGCCAGCAGCCGCCCGGACAGAAATTCACCCCTCCACTTT. Amino acids: CASSRPDRNSPLHF.

For this clone: One junction end does not reproduce the germline sequence, and a read error may be involved. This rearrangement joins TRBV27 to TRBJ2-7, with D maybe TRBD1 (6 bases). Germline-derived CDR1 and CDR2 are MNHEY and SMNVEV (reference sequence). The CDR3 is 14 residues long. Written as DNA, the CDR3 is TGCCTCCTTAGTTCCGGGACAACCTCCTACGAGCAGTACTTC. This gives the protein CLLSSGTTSYEQYF.

This clone was found once. This chain connects TRBV3-1 (or the pseudogene TRBV3-2) to TRBJ2-5, with 8 positions matching TRBD2. Germline V gene lookup returns CDR1 LGHDT and CDR2 YNNKEL (reference sequence). This CDR3 has 15 amino acids. V shed 2 bases, J shed 6 bases, and the junction held 8 bases outside the gene matches. The CDR3 protein is CASSQLRGGGQTQYF. The DNA for the CDR3 is TGTGCCAGCAGCCAATTACGGGGGGGCGGGCAGACCCAGTACTTC.

The chain combines TRBV18 with TRBJ1-1, with D tentatively TRBD1 (5 bases). The germline V gene has CDR1 KGHSH and CDR2 LQKENI. The CDR3 is made up of 15 amino acids. Trimming shortened V by 3 bases and J by 4 bases, and 15 bases separated the two germline ends. Here the CDR3 reads CASSPQPLGGTEAFF. The CDR3 nucleotides read TGTGCCAGCTCACCCCAACCACTGGGGGGCACTGAAGCTTTCTTT.

The V gene is TRBV4-1, the J gene TRBJ1-1; possible D gene TRBD1, 6 bases. V lost 3 bases and J lost 0, with 8 bases in between. The germline V gene encodes CDR1 MGHRA and CDR2 YSYEKL. The CDR3 spans 14 residues. The CDR3 DNA follows: TGCGCCAGCAGCCAGAGGGGGTTGAACACTGAAGCTTTCTTT. Its translation: CASSQRGLNTEAFF.

The rearrangement uses TRBV2 and TRBJ1-1; D is ambiguous. The CDR3 contains 13 residues. V lost 7 bases, J lost 1 base, and 10 bases lay in between. CDR1 is SNHLY and CDR2 is FYNNEI in the germline V gene. CDR3 in amino acids: CASNSRQNTEAFF. The DNA for the CDR3 is TGTGCCAGCAACTCCAGGCAGAACACTGAAGCTTTCTTT.

The chain joins TRBV9 to TRBJ1-2; D possibly corresponds to TRBD1 (6 bases). The CDR3 covers 14 residues. Germline V gene lookup returns CDR1 SGDLS and CDR2 YYNGEE. Trimming stripped 4 bases from V and 5 bases from J, with 15 bases between. CDR3 bases: TGTGCCAGCAGCCCAGGGACAAGCCTATATGGCTACACCTTC. It translates to CASSPGTSLYGYTF.

This clone came up a few times. The V gene is TRBV6-9, the J gene TRBJ2-7, with D possibly being TRBD1 (6 bases). This CDR3 is 18 amino acids long. The germline V gene encodes CDR1 MNHGY and CDR2 SVAAGI. V dropped 0 bases and J dropped 2 bases, with 20 bases sitting between them. DNA of the CDR3: TGTGCCAGCAGTTATTCGGATAGGGGGTCATCTGATGCCTACGAGCAGTACTTC. Amino acid sequence: CASSYSDRGSSDAYEQYF.

The chain combines TRBV19 with TRBJ1-1; D gene ambiguous. The CDR3 spans 15 residues. In germline, CDR1 is LNHDA, CDR2 SQIVND (reference sequence). V was pared by 5 bases and J by 5 bases, with 18 bases between. The CDR3 DNA follows: TGTGCCAGTAGTTCGTTGGCGAGGGAGAATACTGAAGCTTTCTTT. Its protein product is CASSSLARENTEAFF.

The chain uses TRBV19 and TRBJ2-7; no clear D gene. Per germline, CDR1 LNHDA and CDR2 SQIVND (reference sequence). Between the trimmed V and J ends, which lost 1 base and 6 bases, there was a span of 7 bases. This CDR3 region has 12 residues. Here the CDR3 reads CASSIAESEQYF. In DNA, the CDR3 is TGTGCCAGTAGTATAGCGGAGAGCGAGCAGTACTTC.

J is TRBJ1-4 and V is TRBV18; TRBD1 matches 8 bases. The V gene end was trimmed by 4 bases and the J gene end by 11 bases; junction bases not matched to a gene: 9. The CDR3 covers 14 residues. Germline assignment: CDR1 KGHSH and CDR2 LQKENI. In nucleotides, the CDR3 is TGTGCCAGCTCACGACAGGACAGGGTCCGGAAACTGTTTTTT. Translating it yields CASSRQDRVRKLFF.

J is TRBJ1-6 and V is TRBV3-1 (or the pseudogene TRBV3-2); no clear D. Germline loops: CDR1 LGHDT, CDR2 YNNKEL (reference sequence). CDR3 length: 15 residues. With 2 bases removed from V and 7 bases from J, the gap between germline ends came to 12 bases. The CDR3: CASSQQSSQNSPLHF. In DNA, the CDR3 is TGTGCCAGCAGCCAACAATCCTCACAGAATTCACCCCTCCACTTT.

The chain employs TRBV28 and TRBJ2-2; 11 nucleotides align to TRBD1. The trim removed 6 bases at V and 6 bases at J, leaving 3 bases unmatched. Germline assignment: CDR1 MDHEN and CDR2 SYDVKM. This CDR3 has 14 amino acids. The CDR3: CASSRDRGAGELFF. The CDR3 DNA sequence: TGTGCCAGCAGCAGGGACAGGGGGGCCGGGGAGCTGTTTTTT.

The gene calls are TRBV5-4 and TRBJ2-7; the D gene is possibly TRBD1 (5 bases). The germline gives CDR1 SGHNT, CDR2 YYREEE (reference sequence). Trimming removed 0 bases from V and 3 bases from J, with 10 bases in between. This CDR3 is 14 amino acids long. CDR3 sequence reads: CASSLGQIDYEQYF. In nucleotides, the CDR3 is TGTGCCAGCAGCTTGGGACAGATAGACTACGAGCAGTACTTC.

The rearrangement joins TRBV27 to TRBJ2-7; 7 positions agree with TRBD1. The CDR3 is 15 amino acids. Per the germline V gene, CDR1 is MNHEY and CDR2 is SMNVEV (reference sequence). After removal of 3 bases from V and 6 bases from J, the junction contained 11 bases not matched to a gene. This CDR3 reads CASSFSRDRVSEQYF. The DNA for the CDR3 is TGTGCCAGCAGTTTTTCCCGGGACAGAGTATCCGAGCAGTACTTC.

V is TRBV5-5 and J is TRBJ1-4; D may be TRBD1 (5 bases). The CDR3 is made up of 15 amino acids. CDR1 SGHKS and CDR2 YYEKEE come from the germline V gene (reference sequence). Trimming took 3 bases from V and 0 from J, leaving 9 bases between them. The CDR3 spells CASSSLTATNEKLFF. CDR3 nucleotides: TGTGCCAGCAGCTCCCTGACAGCAACTAATGAAAAACTGTTTTTT.

The V gene is TRBV19, the J gene TRBJ1-6; D is uncertain. V was clipped by 8 bases and J by 4 bases, with 9 bases between them. This CDR3 is 13 amino acids long. Germline values: CDR1 LNHDA, CDR2 SQIVND (reference sequence). The CDR3 sequence is CASQAPYNSPLHF. Here the CDR3 DNA reads TGTGCCAGTCAAGCCCCGTATAATTCACCCCTCCACTTT.

J is TRBJ1-1 and V is TRBV19, with TRBD1 as a possible D gene (5 bases). The germline V gene encodes CDR1 LNHDA and CDR2 SQIVND (reference sequence). The CDR3 extends over 13 amino acids. Trimming stripped 9 bases from V and 0 bases from J, with 11 bases between. This CDR3 reads CASTGELNTEAFF. In nucleotides, the CDR3 is TGTGCCAGCACGGGGGAGTTGAACACTGAAGCTTTCTTT.

The V gene is TRBV5-4, the J gene TRBJ2-3; 10 bases are shared with TRBD2. The CDR3 is made up of 14 amino acids. The V gene's germline CDR1 is SGHNT and CDR2 YYREEE (reference sequence). CDR3 protein: CASAQREGPDTQYF. The CDR3 nucleotides read TGTGCATCAGCACAGCGGGAGGGCCCAGATACGCAGTATTTT.

This sequence joins TRBV13 and TRBJ1-2; maybe TRBD1 (5 bases). CDR1 and CDR2 from the germline V gene are PRHDT and FYEKMQ (reference sequence). Trimming left V 0 bases short and J 3 bases short, with 5 bases between. CDR3 length: 13 amino acids. This chain's CDR3 is CASSLGRDYGYTF. The CDR3 region has the DNA TGTGCCAGCAGCTTAGGCAGGGACTATGGCTACACCTTC.

This clone is a singleton in its sample. The chain couples TRBV12-3 or TRBV12-4 to TRBJ2-5; D unresolved. V was shortened by 5 bases and J by 5 bases, with 6 bases between the two germline ends. The CDR3 spans 11 residues. As DNA, the CDR3 is TGTGCCAGCAGTCCCTATGAGACCCAGTACTTC. It specifies CASSPYETQYF.

The chain uses TRBV4-1 and TRBJ2-7; possibly TRBD2 for D (5 bases). Germline V gives CDR1 MGHRA, CDR2 YSYEKL. V was pared by 3 bases and J by 0 bases, with 9 bases between. The CDR3 spans 14 residues. CDR3 residues: CASSHSGSSYEQYF. The CDR3 DNA sequence: TGCGCCAGCAGCCATTCGGGAAGCTCCTACGAGCAGTACTTC.

The chain links TRBV19 to TRBJ2-7, with a tentative D call TRBD1 (6 bases). The CDR3 extends over 12 amino acids. V was shortened by 7 bases and J by 5 bases, with 12 bases between the two germline ends. Per germline, CDR1 LNHDA and CDR2 SQIVND (reference sequence). DNA of the CDR3: TGTGCCAGTAAGAACAGGGTACACGAGCAGTACTTC. Translated, it gives CASKNRVHEQYF.

This clone was detected once. This chain's CDR3 is CASSRTGGSNQPQHF. CDR3 DNA sequence: TGTGCCAGTAGCCGGACAGGGGGCAGCAATCAGCCCCAGCATTTT. The V call is TRBV19, the J call TRBJ1-5, with TRBD1 matching over 11 bases. Unmatched junction bases numbered 2, after V lost 6 bases and J lost 1 base. CDR1 and CDR2 from the germline V gene are LNHDA and SQIVND (reference sequence). The CDR3 covers 15 residues.

This clone has just one count. The chain carries TRBV9 and TRBJ2-1, with 11 bases fitting TRBD1. V shed 3 bases, J shed 7 bases, and the junction held 6 bases outside the gene matches. CDR1 is SGDLS, CDR2 YYNGEE, per germline. There are 15 residues in the CDR3. CDR3 nucleotides: TGTGCCAGCAGCGCTGGACAGGGGGCGAGGAATGAGCAGTTCTTC. It is translated as CASSAGQGARNEQFF.

V gene TRBV29-1 combines with J gene TRBJ2-1, with TRBD2 matching over 8 bases. The V segment lost 8 bases and the J segment 9 bases; nucleotides outside the gene matches: 24. Germline-derived CDR1 and CDR2 are SQVTM and ANQGSEA. The CDR3 spans 17 residues. Written as DNA, the CDR3 is TGCAGCTTAATTACGCGGGGCTGGGAAGCGGGAGAGGGTGAGCAGTTCTTC. Amino acids: CSLITRGWEAGEGEQFF.

The chain is built from TRBV3-1 (or the pseudogene TRBV3-2) and TRBJ2-7; D ambiguous. The CDR3 length is 12 residues. Looked up from germline, CDR1 is LGHDT and CDR2 is YNNKEL (reference sequence). Deletions cut 4 bases from V and 0 bases from J, with 4 bases between. CDR3: CASSLYSYEQYF. The CDR3 DNA is TGTGCCAGCAGCCTCTACTCCTACGAGCAGTACTTC.

By share, this clone counts as medium-sized (0.01 to 0.1%). Within the sample, other DNA sequences also encode this same CDR3. The V gene is TRBV28, the J gene TRBJ2-4, with a weak D call TRBD2 (7 bases). The V and J ends lost 11 bases and 1 base respectively, with 18 bases between them. The V gene's germline CDR1 is MDHEN and CDR2 SYDVKM. This CDR3 is built from 15 residues. CDR3: CARGSRGGAKNIQYF. The DNA for the CDR3 is TGTGCCCGCGGATCGAGGGGGGGGGCCAAAAACATTCAGTACTTC.

This sequence joins TRBV5-5 and TRBJ2-2, with D uncertain. CDR1 and CDR2 (germline): SGHKS, YYEKEE (reference sequence). The ends were cut back, 2 bases at V and 3 bases at J, with 8 bases in the middle. The CDR3 covers 14 residues. The CDR3 sequence: CASSFEAHTGELFF. The CDR3 region has the DNA TGTGCCAGCAGCTTTGAGGCCCACACCGGGGAGCTGTTTTTT.